These 24 T cell receptor beta chains share one sample of origin, sequenced in a study of response to subunit inactivated influenza vaccine. TCRdb used MiXCR to reprocess the RT-PCR reads, holding one entry per CDR3 protein. The top ten clones hold 7.5% to 8% of a sample with 600,000 to 850,000 distinct CDR3 sequences, 13% to 15% of them seen once. The sequencing used PBMCs from blood, collected less than 15 days before vaccination. These receptors originate from a man aged 45-65 years who received an inactivated influenza vaccine.

The J gene is TRBJ2-5, the V gene TRBV7-2; D may be TRBD2 (6 bases). The CDR3 is 15 amino acids. V dropped 2 bases and J dropped 2 bases, with 12 bases sitting between them. Germline V gene lookup returns CDR1 SGHTA and CDR2 FQGNSA. This chain's CDR3 is CASSLREAGQETQYF. The CDR3 DNA sequence: TGTGCCAGCAGCTTAAGGGAGGCAGGACAAGAGACCCAGTACTTC.

This clonotype has only a few counts. This chain uses TRBV12-3 or TRBV12-4 with TRBJ1-2; D ambiguous. This CDR3 is built from 13 residues. The V and J ends lost 5 bases and 5 bases respectively, with 12 bases between them. The CDR3 DNA reads TGTGCCAGCAGTCCCCGGAGCGCTTATGGCTACACCTTC. Translating it yields CASSPRSAYGYTF.

This clonotype showed up just a few times. This sequence joins TRBV12-3 or TRBV12-4 and TRBJ2-7; D is ambiguous. The germline V and J ends were trimmed by 5 bases and 12 bases, with 23 bases remaining between them. The CDR3 has 14 amino acids. The CDR3 region is CASSLGPELPKGYF. The DNA for the CDR3 is TGTGCCAGCAGTCTCGGTCCCGAACTTCCGAAGGGGTACTTC.

This clonotype came up a few times. V gene TRBV11-1 combines with J gene TRBJ2-7; no reliable D call. V was pared by 5 bases and J by 6 bases, with 11 bases between. This CDR3 has 12 residues. Germline CDR1 is SGHAT and CDR2 is FQDESV (reference sequence). CDR3 nucleotides: TGTGCCAGCAGCACGAGGACCTCCGAGCAGTACTTC. Amino acid sequence: CASSTRTSEQYF.

The rearrangement links TRBV5-6 to TRBJ2-2; D might be TRBD1 (5 bases). V lost 4 bases and J 0 bases, leaving 13 bases between the germline ends. CDR1 and CDR2 from the germline V gene are SGHDT and YYEEEE. The CDR3 extends over 16 amino acids. The CDR3 protein is CASSQKVRANTGELFF. The CDR3 DNA reads as TGTGCCAGCAGCCAGAAGGTCAGGGCGAACACCGGGGAGCTGTTTTTT.

The chain employs TRBV6-2 or TRBV6-3 and TRBJ2-7; D is ambiguous. Germline CDR1 is MNHEY and CDR2 is SVGEGT. V was cut by 6 bases and J by 3 bases, with 12 bases left in between. The CDR3 is 13 residues long. The CDR3 protein is CASRHETIYEQYF. CDR3 nucleotides: TGTGCCAGCAGACACGAGACCATCTACGAGCAGTACTTC.

This clonotype was picked up many times. The CDR3 region has the DNA TGCAGCGTTGCCCGCTACAATGAGCAGTTCTTC. Translated, it gives CSVARYNEQFF. The genes are TRBV29-1 and TRBJ2-1; no definite D call. Germline CDR1 reads SQVTM; CDR2 reads ANQGSEA. The CDR3 runs to 11 residues. V lost 4 bases and J 3 bases, leaving 4 bases between the germline ends.

This clonotype appeared a few times. The CDR3 is CASSYSHLGSFYEQYF. DNA of the CDR3: TGTGCCAGCAGTTACTCCCATTTAGGGAGTTTCTACGAGCAGTACTTC. The chain couples TRBV6-2 or TRBV6-3 to TRBJ2-7; perhaps TRBD2 as D (5 bases). Germline CDR1 is MNHEY and CDR2 is SVGEGT. The V and J ends lost 0 bases and 3 bases respectively, with 15 bases between them. The CDR3 contains 16 residues.

This clonotype turned up a few times. The rearrangement uses TRBV6-2 or TRBV6-3 and TRBJ1-5; possibly TRBD1 for D (6 bases). The V gene lost 2 bases and the J gene lost 7 bases, with 12 bases spanning the gap. The CDR3 covers 14 residues. Germline CDR1 and CDR2: MNHEY and SVGEGT. CDR3 region: CASSYPGGAQPQHF. In DNA form, the CDR3 reads TGTGCCAGCAGTTACCCTGGGGGGGCGCAGCCCCAGCATTTT.

This clonotype turned up a few times. The gene calls are TRBV29-1 and TRBJ1-1, with a weak D call TRBD1 (5 bases). Germline V lookup: CDR1 SQVTM, CDR2 ANQGSEA. Deletions cut 3 bases from V and 7 bases from J, with 9 bases between. The CDR3 runs to 11 residues. The CDR3 DNA is TGCAGCGTTGACAGGGTTGATGAAGCTTTCTTT. The encoded protein is CSVDRVDEAFF.

The rearrangement uses TRBV10-3 and TRBJ2-5, with D possibly matching TRBD1 (6 bases). V was trimmed by 3 bases and J by 2 bases, leaving 13 bases between them. Germline lookup yields CDR1 ENHRY and CDR2 SYGVKD. The length of the CDR3 is 15 residues. This chain's CDR3 is CAISDSRGGQETQYF. CDR3 in DNA: TGTGCCATCAGTGACTCCCGAGGGGGACAAGAGACCCAGTACTTC.

Of note for this clonotype: The junction departs from germline at one end; a sequencing error may be responsible. The CDR3, as DNA: TGTGCTAGCAGTTTCCTCGACAGGGGGCTTGAGCCCCAGCATTTT. Its protein is CASSFLDRGLEPQHF. The chain has TRBV28 and TRBJ1-5; TRBD1 matches at 10 bases. This CDR3 has 15 residues. The V gene's germline CDR1 is MDHEN and CDR2 SYDVKM.

In regard to this clonotype: Since a much larger clone is just one base distant, this may be a read error. V usage is TRBV7-2 and J usage is TRBJ2-1; D is ambiguous. This CDR3 region has 15 residues. V was trimmed by 3 bases and J by 0 bases, leaving 9 bases between them. The germline V gene encodes CDR1 SGHTA and CDR2 FQGNSA. The CDR3 is CASSFAESSYNEQFF. In DNA form, the CDR3 reads TGTGCCAGCAGCTTTGCGGAGAGCTCCTACAATGAGCAGTTCTTC.

In its sample, this clonotype was seen many times. The V gene is TRBV12-3 or TRBV12-4, the J gene TRBJ2-7; 7 positions match TRBD1. J gave up 2 bases and V 6 bases, and 7 bases lay outside the gene matches. The CDR3 totals 14 residues. The CDR3 reads CASSPWDRTYEQYF. Here the CDR3 DNA reads TGTGCCAGCAGCCCGTGGGACAGAACCTACGAGCAGTACTTC.

This clonotype was recorded many times. An end of the junction does not agree with germline; a read error may underlie this. The CDR3 loop is CASSLDGGRTDTQYF. In DNA, the CDR3 is TGTGCCAGCAGTTTAGATGGGGGCAGGACAGATACGCAGTATTTT. The V call is TRBV5-1, the J call TRBJ2-3, with D maybe TRBD1 (6 bases). CDR3 length: 15 amino acids. CDR1 is SGHRS, CDR2 YFSETQ, per germline.

This clonotype was seen a handful of times. The chain has TRBV7-9 and TRBJ2-1; tentative D call: TRBD2 (5 bases). With 1 base removed from V and 7 bases from J, the gap between germline ends came to 14 bases. CDR1 is SEHNR, CDR2 FQNEAQ, per germline (reference sequence). CDR3 length: 15 amino acids. The CDR3 loop is CASSLGGVQVNEQFF. For the CDR3, the DNA is TGTGCCAGCAGCTTAGGGGGAGTACAAGTGAATGAGCAGTTCTTC.

The chain recombines TRBV20-1 with TRBJ2-7, with TRBD2 matching over 12 bases. CDR1 is DFQATT and CDR2 is SNEGSKA in the germline V gene (reference sequence). After removal of 2 bases from V and 4 bases from J, the junction contained 9 bases not matched to a gene. CDR3 size: 16 residues. The chain's CDR3 is CSARPVLAGGRYEQYF. The CDR3 DNA sequence: TGCAGTGCTAGACCCGTACTAGCGGGGGGTAGGTACGAGCAGTACTTC.

This clonotype was observed a handful of times. This chain connects TRBV7-9 to TRBJ1-1, with a possible D match to TRBD1 (5 bases). This CDR3 has 13 residues. Germline V gene data show CDR1 as SEHNR and CDR2 as FQNEAQ (reference sequence). V lost 5 bases and J 11 bases, leaving 18 bases between the germline ends. DNA for the CDR3: TGTGCCAGCAGCCAGGGACGGGGTAGGTGGGCTTTCTTT. It codes for CASSQGRGRWAFF.

The J gene is TRBJ2-1, the V gene TRBV20-1; no definite D call. Trimming cost V 6 bases and J 6 bases, with 15 bases left between them. The CDR3 extends over 13 amino acids. Germline-derived CDR1 and CDR2 are DFQATT and SNEGSKA (reference sequence). The CDR3 bases are TGCAGTGCCTATTTCGGGCCGCGCAATGAGCAGTTCTTC. This encodes CSAYFGPRNEQFF.

This clonotype was observed at least ten times. The rearrangement joins TRBV20-1 to TRBJ2-5; possible D gene TRBD2, 5 bases. V dropped 1 base and J dropped 0 bases, with 6 bases sitting between them. This CDR3 has 13 amino acids. Germline loops: CDR1 DFQATT, CDR2 SNEGSKA (reference sequence). The CDR3 sequence: CSARGGYQETQYF. CDR3 in DNA: TGCAGTGCTAGAGGCGGGTACCAAGAGACCCAGTACTTC.

The chain couples TRBV12-3 or TRBV12-4 to TRBJ2-7; D may match TRBD1 or TRBD2 (5 bases each). There are 13 residues in the CDR3. V lost 6 bases, J lost 2 bases, and 11 bases lay in between. This CDR3 is CASRLGPTYEQYF. CDR3 coding DNA: TGTGCCAGCAGATTGGGACCGACCTACGAGCAGTACTTC.

V usage is TRBV6-2 or TRBV6-3 and J usage is TRBJ1-1, with 8 bases aligning to TRBD1. This CDR3 has 12 amino acids. Germline CDR1 and CDR2: MNHEY and SVGEGT. V gave up 8 bases and J gave up 8 bases; unmatched junction bases: 7. DNA for the CDR3: TGTGCCAGCGGAAAACAGGGGGACGAAGCTTTCTTT. Protein: CASGKQGDEAFF.

The V and J genes are TRBV7-2 and TRBJ1-2; D call uncertain. Germline lookup yields CDR1 SGHTA and CDR2 FQGNSA. The CDR3 totals 14 residues. V dropped 2 bases and J dropped 8 bases, with 15 bases sitting between them. CDR3 in amino acids: CASSLFREFGGYTF. For the CDR3, the DNA is TGTGCCAGCAGCTTATTCCGGGAATTTGGAGGCTACACCTTC.

This clonotype was counted many times. The rearrangement uses TRBV10-3 and TRBJ1-2, with 9 bases fitting TRBD1. This CDR3 contains 15 residues. Trimming removed 6 bases from V and 8 bases from J; junction bases left unmatched: 13. Germline V gives CDR1 ENHRY, CDR2 SYGVKD. CDR3 protein: CAISAGRQGDVGYTF. DNA of the CDR3: TGTGCCATCAGCGCCGGGAGACAGGGGGACGTCGGCTACACCTTC.